This T cell receptor (beta chain) was profiled in a study of CD8 T cells in Susac syndrome (dated by TCRdb to 2018 to 2020). About the investigation overall: Whether CD8+ T cell activation and differentiation in Susac syndrome was antigen driven was tested using repertoire sequencing. CD8+ T cell repertoire clonality was compared between about 12 healthy donors, roughly 14 Susac syndrome patients and roughly 15 multiple sclerosis patients. The paper's findings and limits, for the study overall: The number of individuals in the TCR sequencing and HLA analysis was recognized as being relatively small.

RNA was extracted using the RNeasy kit, and roughly 0.45 to 1 microgram was reverse transcribed with random hexamers. The immunoSEQ multiplex PCR assay, covering 54 Vbeta and 13 Jbeta segments, was used to amplify TCR beta CDR3 regions. PCR amplification bias was corrected by using a synthetic template baseline for primer optimization and computational correction. As for the authors' bioinformatics: Only productive sequences were kept, with reads annotated to V, D and J genes according to IMGT and analyzed in immunoSEQ Analyzer. To calculate clonality, Shannon entropy was normalized by log2 of the number of productive unique sequences and then subtracted from one. For each patient and control, public and private clones were evaluated within the 100 most prevalent clones. Susac-specific clones were defined as absent from healthy and MS cohorts, 850 to 1,300 published viral clones and other ImmuneACCESS disease sequences. In TCRdb, the public reads were trimmed at Q25 with fastp and aligned with MiXCR, with productive beta chains retained. Merged by CDR3 protein, the rows form single entries marked with the most common genes and DNA. The V and J calls and clone size are TCRdb's, not the authors'. For this sample the table gives tens of thousands of distinct CDR3 sequences, of which 93% were detected only once. The ten largest clonotypes hold 0.5% to 0.6% of the sample.

A remark on this clonotype: Its specific antigen is unknown. No quality values exist for individual bases; no much larger clone is one base distant.

Counted from cysteine to phenylalanine, this CDR3 has 14 amino acids. Just the 42-base CDR3 DNA is kept, in frame starting at base 1. Taken from the germline V gene, the CDR1 and CDR2 loops are MNHNS and SASEGT. V ends up 6 bases short and J 4 bases short, with an unmatched junction base count of 7. Peripheral blood CD8+ and CD4+ T cells from healthy donors, Susac syndrome patients and multiple sclerosis patients were profiled by high-throughput TCR beta sequencing. The multiple sclerosis controls were treatment-naive patients whose relapsing-remitting disease, either stable or active, fulfilled the revised McDonald criteria. Bulk CD8+ and CD4+ T cells were purified by magnetic negative isolation, while CD8+ TEMRA cells were enriched using FACS. Blood was drawn into EDTA tubes, processed within 24 hours, and PBMCs were isolated by density gradient centrifugation. PBMCs intended for TCR sequencing were cryopreserved in liquid nitrogen and thawed later in a water bath at 37 degrees C. Purity of sorted or isolated CD4+, CD8+ and CD8+ TEMRA cells was at least 90%.

The receptor chain draws on TRBV6-1 and TRBJ2-5; 8 central bases correspond to TRBD1. This sequence was found in a human donor with multiple sclerosis. Sequencing was performed on CD8+ T cells from PBMCs. The CDR3 region: CASSLGQGGETQYF. The DNA sequence is TGTGCCAGCAGCCTCGGACAGGGTGGAGAGACCCAGTACTTC.